The 21 T cell receptor beta chains listed next were all sequenced from one sample in a study of memory CD4+ T cells and cytomegalovirus serostatus. Single viable CD3+CD4+CD8-CD45RO+ cells were sorted as the memory CD4+ T cells. The method was immunoSEQ multiplex PCR; TCRdb's version includes in-frame clones alone and lacks a portion of them. Of some 44,000 clones in the sample, around 78% were seen once. The sample was memory CD4+ T cells from blood. The receptor set was obtained from an adult in good health and CMV-seronegative.

V usage is TRBV6-6 and J usage is TRBJ1-6; D is perhaps TRBD1 (5 bases). This CDR3 spans 15 amino acids. Per germline, CDR1 MNHNY and CDR2 SVGAGI (reference sequence). Trimming removed 6 bases from V and 7 bases from J, with 16 bases in between. The CDR3 spells CASSSRDRWNSPLHF. DNA of the CDR3: TGTGCCAGCAGCTCCAGGGACCGATGGAATTCACCCCTCCACTTT.

The chain carries TRBV5-6 and TRBJ2-3; D ambiguous. This CDR3 contains 11 residues. V gave up 2 bases and J gave up 6 bases, with 4 bases separating them. Per the germline V gene, CDR1 is SGHDT and CDR2 is YYEEEE. Here the CDR3 DNA reads TGTGCCAGCAGCTTTGATGATACGCAGTATTTT. Encoded protein: CASSFDDTQYF.

This chain joins TRBV5-5 and TRBJ1-4; 9 bases align to TRBD1. There are 15 residues in the CDR3. V was pared by 4 bases and J by 3 bases, with 4 bases of the junction left unmatched. Per the germline V gene, CDR1 is SGHKS and CDR2 is YYEKEE (reference sequence). The CDR3 nucleotides are TGTGCCAGCAGCCGGACAGGGGCACCTAATGAAAAACTGTTTTTT. This encodes CASSRTGAPNEKLFF.

This chain connects TRBV18 to TRBJ1-6, with a possible D match to TRBD1 (6 bases). This CDR3 contains 21 residues. V was shortened by 3 bases and J by 0 bases, with 24 bases between the two germline ends. Germline loops: CDR1 KGHSH, CDR2 LQKENI. The CDR3: CASSPGLRTAIQYSYNSPLHF. CDR3 nucleotide sequence: TGTGCCAGCTCACCGGGGCTGAGGACAGCAATCCAATACTCCTATAATTCACCCCTCCACTTT.

The V gene is TRBV2, the J gene TRBJ1-1, with D possibly matching TRBD1 (6 bases). This CDR3 region has 16 residues. The V end was cut by 6 bases, the J end by 0 bases, with 17 bases between. The germline gives CDR1 SNHLY, CDR2 FYNNEI. The CDR3 bases are TGTGCCAGCAGCCGAAGAAGCGACAGGTTGAACACTGAAGCTTTCTTT. This codes for CASSRRSDRLNTEAFF.

The genes are TRBV7-8 and TRBJ2-7; D unresolved. V gave up 5 bases and J gave up 3 bases, with 8 bases separating them. In germline, CDR1 is SGHVS, CDR2 FQNEAQ. This CDR3 contains 12 residues. CDR3 amino acids: CASSADVYEQYF. The CDR3 DNA follows: TGTGCCAGCAGCGCCGACGTCTACGAGCAGTACTTC.

The chain joins TRBV6-5 to TRBJ2-3; D remains unclear. The V gene lost 0 bases and the J gene lost 2 bases, with 9 bases spanning the gap. Germline CDR1 reads MNHEY; CDR2 reads SVGAGI. The CDR3 runs 15 residues. The CDR3 DNA reads as TGTGCCAGCAGTTACTCGACCCCAGACACAGATACGCAGTATTTT. It specifies CASSYSTPDTDTQYF.

This CDR3 reads CASSLIDRRGSNTEAFF. The CDR3 nucleotides are TGCGCCAGCAGCTTGATTGACAGGCGGGGATCGAACACTGAAGCTTTCTTT. This rearrangement joins TRBV5-1 to TRBJ1-1, with a possible D match to TRBD1 (6 bases). Germline V gives CDR1 SGHRS, CDR2 YFSETQ. The CDR3 extends over 17 amino acids. V lost 1 base and J 1 base, leaving 17 bases between the germline ends.

CDR3 protein: CASSRIRGNTEAFF. CDR3 nucleotide sequence: TGTGCCAGCAGCCGGATTCGGGGGAACACTGAAGCTTTCTTT. V gene TRBV6-4 combines with J gene TRBJ1-1; D is ambiguous. The germline V gene encodes CDR1 MRHNA and CDR2 SNTAGT. This CDR3 spans 14 amino acids. Trimming removed 6 bases from V and 1 base from J, with 12 bases in between.

For this clone: This sample also contains other DNA sequences that code for the same CDR3. The chain recombines TRBV11-3 with TRBJ1-1; D gene uncertain. V shed 3 bases and J shed 2 bases, with 7 bases lying between them. Germline V CDR1 and CDR2: SGHNT, YENEEA. This CDR3 comprises 13 residues. The CDR3 here is CASSLGGNTEAFF. CDR3 DNA: TGTGCCAGCAGCTTGGGCGGCAACACTGAAGCTTTCTTT.

V and J are TRBV7-6 and TRBJ1-4; no reliable D call. This CDR3 has 13 amino acids. In germline, CDR1 is SGHVS, CDR2 FNYEAQ. Trimming removed 2 bases from V and 8 bases from J, with 9 bases in between. As DNA, the CDR3 is TGTGCCAGCAGCTTAATTCGGGGAGAAAAACTGTTTTTT. Protein: CASSLIRGEKLFF.

The V call is TRBV5-4, the J call TRBJ1-1; 8 positions match TRBD1. Unmatched junction bases numbered 8, after V lost 0 bases and J lost 4 bases. CDR1 and CDR2 (germline): SGHNT, YYREEE (reference sequence). The CDR3 is made up of 16 amino acids. Here the CDR3 reads CASSLGPDRVLTEAFF. The CDR3 coding sequence is TGTGCCAGCAGCTTGGGTCCGGACAGGGTTCTCACTGAAGCTTTCTTT. The whole variable domain, remainder taken from reference TRBV5-4 and TRBJ1-1, is ETGVTQSPTHLIKTRGQQVTLRCSSQSGHNTVSWYQQALGQGPQFIFQYYREEENGRGNFPPRFSGLQFPNYSSELNVNALELDDSALYLCASSLGPDRVLTEAFFGQGTRLTVV.

V usage is TRBV6-1 and J usage is TRBJ1-1, with a weak D call TRBD1 (6 bases). V was cut by 4 bases and J by 3 bases, with 18 bases left in between. Germline-derived CDR1 and CDR2 are MNHNS and SASEGT. This CDR3 comprises 16 residues. CDR3 protein: CASSAHKHRQDTEAFF. DNA for the CDR3: TGTGCCAGCAGTGCCCATAAACACCGACAGGACACTGAAGCTTTCTTT.

The chain couples TRBV5-6 to TRBJ2-1; weak D call: TRBD2 (6 bases). Germline V gene sequence: CDR1 SGHDT, CDR2 YYEEEE. Deletions cut 0 bases from V and 6 bases from J, with 7 bases between. The CDR3 has 13 amino acids. DNA for the CDR3: TGTGCCAGCAGCTTGGTGGGGGGCAATGAGCAGTTCTTC. This sequence encodes CASSLVGGNEQFF.

The V call is TRBV29-1, the J call TRBJ2-3, with D tentatively TRBD1 or TRBD2 (5 bases each). The CDR3 has 14 amino acids. Germline lookup yields CDR1 SQVTM and CDR2 ANQGSEA. V was cut by 6 bases and J by 0 bases, with 13 bases left in between. CDR3: CSVGTTVSTDTQYF. CDR3 bases: TGCAGCGTGGGGACGACGGTTAGCACAGATACGCAGTATTTT.

The chain uses TRBV29-1 and TRBJ1-1; TRBD1 matches at 8 bases. V lost 6 bases, J lost 4 bases, and 10 bases stayed unmatched. The CDR3 has 14 residues. Germline-derived CDR1 and CDR2 are SQVTM and ANQGSEA. The CDR3 region has the DNA TGCAGCGTAAGACAGGGGTCCCCCCCCACTGAAGCTTTCTTT. This translates into CSVRQGSPPTEAFF.

The chain joins TRBV7-8 to TRBJ2-1; D ambiguous. The CDR3 consists of 14 residues. The V gene lost 10 bases and the J gene lost 4 bases, with 17 bases spanning the gap. In germline, CDR1 is SGHVS, CDR2 FQNEAQ. The CDR3, as DNA: TGTGCCACATCTGGTGCTACCCGATACAATGAGCAGTTCTTC. The encoded protein is CATSGATRYNEQFF.

The chain couples TRBV21-1 to TRBJ2-1; TRBD2 was called by the table and not checked on the DNA. TRBV21-1 is labeled a pseudogene. The CDR3 is 15 amino acids. As DNA, the CDR3 is TGTGCCAGCACCCACGGGACTAGCTCCTACAATGAGCAGTTCTTC. Translation: CASTHGTSSYNEQFF.

The chain recombines TRBV18 with TRBJ1-3; 10 bases align to TRBD1. The CDR3 covers 15 residues. Germline CDR1 and CDR2: KGHSH and LQKENI. J lost 4 bases, V lost 3 bases, and 3 bases had no gene match. CDR3: CASSPRDRGGNTIYF. The CDR3 nucleotides read TGTGCCAGCTCACCCCGGGACAGGGGAGGAAACACCATATATTTT.

The chain is built from TRBV19 and TRBJ1-5; TRBD1 is a possible D gene (5 bases). Germline assignment: CDR1 LNHDA and CDR2 SQIVND (reference sequence). The V end lost 3 bases, the J end lost 5 bases, and 20 bases lay between the germline ends. The CDR3 is 17 residues long. CDR3 sequence reads: CASSIRGPGMTDQPQHF. CDR3 bases: TGTGCCAGTAGTATTAGGGGCCCGGGGATGACGGATCAGCCCCAGCATTTT.

The chain uses TRBV5-1 and TRBJ2-2, with 12 bases matching TRBD2. There are 14 residues in the CDR3. The ends lost 5 bases at V and 5 bases at J; junction bases unmatched: 1. Germline CDR1 is SGHRS and CDR2 is YFSETQ. CDR3 bases: TGCGCCAGCAGGACTAGCGGGAGTACCGGGGAGCTGTTTTTT. It is translated as CASRTSGSTGELFF.